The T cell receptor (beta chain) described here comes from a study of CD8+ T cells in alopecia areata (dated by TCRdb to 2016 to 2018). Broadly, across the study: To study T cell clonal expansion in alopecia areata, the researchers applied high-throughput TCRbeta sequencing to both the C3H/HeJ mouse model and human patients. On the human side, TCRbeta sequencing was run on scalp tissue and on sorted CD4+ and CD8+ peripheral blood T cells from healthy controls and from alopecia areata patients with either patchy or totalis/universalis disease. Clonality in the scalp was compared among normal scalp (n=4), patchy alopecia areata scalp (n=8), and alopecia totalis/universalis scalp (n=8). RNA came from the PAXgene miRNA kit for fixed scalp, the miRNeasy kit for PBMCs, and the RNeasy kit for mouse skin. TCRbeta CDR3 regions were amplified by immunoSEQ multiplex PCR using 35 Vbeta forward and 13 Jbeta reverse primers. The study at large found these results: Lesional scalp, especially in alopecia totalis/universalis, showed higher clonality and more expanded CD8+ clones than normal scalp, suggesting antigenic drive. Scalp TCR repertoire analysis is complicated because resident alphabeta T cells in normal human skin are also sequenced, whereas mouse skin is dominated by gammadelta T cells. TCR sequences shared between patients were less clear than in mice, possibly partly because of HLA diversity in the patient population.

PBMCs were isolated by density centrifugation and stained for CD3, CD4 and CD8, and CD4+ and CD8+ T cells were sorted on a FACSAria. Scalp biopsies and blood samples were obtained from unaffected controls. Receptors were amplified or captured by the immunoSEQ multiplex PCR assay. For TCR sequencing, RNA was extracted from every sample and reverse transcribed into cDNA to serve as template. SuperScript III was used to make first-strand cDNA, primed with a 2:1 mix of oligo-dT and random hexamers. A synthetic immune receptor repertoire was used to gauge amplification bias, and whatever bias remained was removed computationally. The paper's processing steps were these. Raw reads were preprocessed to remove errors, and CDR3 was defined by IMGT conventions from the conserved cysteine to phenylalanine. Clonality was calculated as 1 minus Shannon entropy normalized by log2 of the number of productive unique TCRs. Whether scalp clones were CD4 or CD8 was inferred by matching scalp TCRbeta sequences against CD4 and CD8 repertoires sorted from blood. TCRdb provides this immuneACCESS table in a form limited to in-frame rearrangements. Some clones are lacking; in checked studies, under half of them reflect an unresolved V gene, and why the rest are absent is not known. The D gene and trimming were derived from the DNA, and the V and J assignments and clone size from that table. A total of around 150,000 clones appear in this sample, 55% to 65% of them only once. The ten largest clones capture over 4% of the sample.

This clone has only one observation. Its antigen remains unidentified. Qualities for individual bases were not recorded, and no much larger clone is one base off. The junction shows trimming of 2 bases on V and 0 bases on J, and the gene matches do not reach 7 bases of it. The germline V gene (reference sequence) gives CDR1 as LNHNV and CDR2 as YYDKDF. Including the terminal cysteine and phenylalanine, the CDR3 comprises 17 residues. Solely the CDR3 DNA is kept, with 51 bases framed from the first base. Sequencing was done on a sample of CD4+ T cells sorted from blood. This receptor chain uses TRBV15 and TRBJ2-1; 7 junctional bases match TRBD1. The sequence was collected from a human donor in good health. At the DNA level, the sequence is TGTGCCACCAGCAGAAGACCGGGACAGAGCTCCTACAATGAGCAGTTCTTC. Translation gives CATSRRPGQSSYNEQFF.